A few counts support the clone carrying this T cell receptor beta chain. Antigen unknown. V was clipped by 2 bases and J by 5 bases; unmatched bases: 2. The CDR3 contains 14 residues. CDR1 SNHLY and CDR2 FYNNEI come from the germline V gene. This sample stems from a study of T-cell reconstitution after alpha-beta-depleted transplantation in children. Study-level results: In some patients, recipient T cells and intrathymic progenitors surviving conditioning explained high day-60 diversity. Counts and diversity of T cells one year after transplant came mostly from newly produced T cells. The origin of alpha-beta T cells about two months after transplant was reportedly several hundred expanded graft clones.

Unique molecular identifiers were incorporated into the prepared TCRbeta library. A single record per CDR3 protein comes from TCRdb applying MiXCR to the PCR reads. This table holds about 90,000 distinct CDR3 sequences, roughly a sixth found once. This chain joins TRBV2 and TRBJ2-5, with TRBD2 matching over 10 bases. The sequence was collected from a male patient aged 2 to 9 who had a stem cell transplant for acute lymphoblastic leukemia, so the T cells may come from the graft donor. The specimen was PBMCs, mostly from graft donor cells, collected 180 days after TCRalphabeta/CD19-depleted stem cell transplant. CDR3 DNA: TGTGCCAGCAGTGAACTAGCGGGGGTGGAGACCCAGTACTTC. Translated, it gives CASSELAGVETQYF.